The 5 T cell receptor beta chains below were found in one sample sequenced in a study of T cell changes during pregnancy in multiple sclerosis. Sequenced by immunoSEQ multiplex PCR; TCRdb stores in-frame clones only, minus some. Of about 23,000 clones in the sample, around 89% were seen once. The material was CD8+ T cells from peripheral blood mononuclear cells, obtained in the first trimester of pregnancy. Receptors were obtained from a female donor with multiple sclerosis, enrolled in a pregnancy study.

Written as DNA, the CDR3 is TGTGCCAGCAGAGATTGGGCTAGCGGGACCTACAATGAGCAGTTCTTC. This encodes CASRDWASGTYNEQFF. The chain carries TRBV7-9 and TRBJ2-1; TRBD2 agrees at 9 bases. The ends lost 6 bases at V and 2 bases at J; junction bases unmatched: 8. Germline CDR1 SEHNR, CDR2 FQNEAQ (reference sequence). The CDR3 is 16 amino acids.

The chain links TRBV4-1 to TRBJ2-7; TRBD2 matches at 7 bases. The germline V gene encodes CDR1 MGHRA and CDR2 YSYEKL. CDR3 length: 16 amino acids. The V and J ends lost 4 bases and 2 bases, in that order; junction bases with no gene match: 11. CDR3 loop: CASSLLAITGPYEQYF. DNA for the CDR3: TGCGCCAGCAGCCTACTAGCGATCACGGGTCCCTACGAGCAGTACTTC.

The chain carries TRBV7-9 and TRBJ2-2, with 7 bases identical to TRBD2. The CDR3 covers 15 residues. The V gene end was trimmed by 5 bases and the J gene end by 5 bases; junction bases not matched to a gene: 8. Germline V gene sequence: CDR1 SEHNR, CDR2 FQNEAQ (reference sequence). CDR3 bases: TGTGCCAGCAGCCAGCGGACTAGAATTACCGGGGAGCTGTTTTTT. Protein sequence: CASSQRTRITGELFF.

CDR3 DNA: TGTGCCAGCAGCGCCGCAGGGGCCAACTACAATGAGCAGTTCTTC. Encoded protein: CASSAAGANYNEQFF. The V call is TRBV9, the J call TRBJ2-1, with TRBD1 as a possible D gene (6 bases). The CDR3 contains 15 residues. Germline CDR1 SGDLS, CDR2 YYNGEE. V was clipped by 3 bases and J by 3 bases, with 13 bases between them.

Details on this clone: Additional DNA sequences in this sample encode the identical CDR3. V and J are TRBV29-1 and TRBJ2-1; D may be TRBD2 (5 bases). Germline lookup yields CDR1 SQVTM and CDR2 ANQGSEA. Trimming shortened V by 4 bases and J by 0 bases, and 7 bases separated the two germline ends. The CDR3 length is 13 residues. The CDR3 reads CSVAGYSYNEQFF. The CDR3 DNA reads TGCAGCGTTGCGGGATACTCCTACAATGAGCAGTTCTTC.